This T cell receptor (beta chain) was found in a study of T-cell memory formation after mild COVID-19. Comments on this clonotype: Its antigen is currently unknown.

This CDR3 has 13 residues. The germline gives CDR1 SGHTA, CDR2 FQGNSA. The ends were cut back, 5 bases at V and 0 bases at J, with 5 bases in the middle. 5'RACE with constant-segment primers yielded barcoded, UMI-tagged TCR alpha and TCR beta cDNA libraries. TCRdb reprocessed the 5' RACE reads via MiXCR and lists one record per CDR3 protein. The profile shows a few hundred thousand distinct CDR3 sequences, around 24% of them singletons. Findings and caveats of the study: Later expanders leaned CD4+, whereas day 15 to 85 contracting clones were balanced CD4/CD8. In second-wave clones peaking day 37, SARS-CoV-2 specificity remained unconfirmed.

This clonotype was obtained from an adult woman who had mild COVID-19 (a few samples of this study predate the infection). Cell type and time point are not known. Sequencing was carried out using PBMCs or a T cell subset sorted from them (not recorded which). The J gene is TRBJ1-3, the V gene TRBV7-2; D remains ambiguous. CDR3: CASSKPSGNTIYF. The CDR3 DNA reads TGTGCCAGCAGCAAGCCCTCTGGAAACACCATATATTTT.